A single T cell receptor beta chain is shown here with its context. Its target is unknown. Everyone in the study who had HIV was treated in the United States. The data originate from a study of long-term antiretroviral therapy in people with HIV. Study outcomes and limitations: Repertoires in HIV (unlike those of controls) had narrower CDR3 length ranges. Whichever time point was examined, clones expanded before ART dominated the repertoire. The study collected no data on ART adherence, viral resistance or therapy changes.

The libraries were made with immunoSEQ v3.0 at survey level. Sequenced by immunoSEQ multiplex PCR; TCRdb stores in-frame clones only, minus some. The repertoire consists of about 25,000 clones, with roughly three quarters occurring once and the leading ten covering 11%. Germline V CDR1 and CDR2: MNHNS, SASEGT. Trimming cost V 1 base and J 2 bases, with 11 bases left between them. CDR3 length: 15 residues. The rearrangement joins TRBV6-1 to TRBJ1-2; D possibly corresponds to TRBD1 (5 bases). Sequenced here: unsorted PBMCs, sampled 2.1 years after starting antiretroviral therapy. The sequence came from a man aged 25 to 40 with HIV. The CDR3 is CASSEEAGPNYGYTF. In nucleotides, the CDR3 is TGTGCCAGCAGTGAAGAAGCAGGGCCCAACTATGGCTACACCTTC.